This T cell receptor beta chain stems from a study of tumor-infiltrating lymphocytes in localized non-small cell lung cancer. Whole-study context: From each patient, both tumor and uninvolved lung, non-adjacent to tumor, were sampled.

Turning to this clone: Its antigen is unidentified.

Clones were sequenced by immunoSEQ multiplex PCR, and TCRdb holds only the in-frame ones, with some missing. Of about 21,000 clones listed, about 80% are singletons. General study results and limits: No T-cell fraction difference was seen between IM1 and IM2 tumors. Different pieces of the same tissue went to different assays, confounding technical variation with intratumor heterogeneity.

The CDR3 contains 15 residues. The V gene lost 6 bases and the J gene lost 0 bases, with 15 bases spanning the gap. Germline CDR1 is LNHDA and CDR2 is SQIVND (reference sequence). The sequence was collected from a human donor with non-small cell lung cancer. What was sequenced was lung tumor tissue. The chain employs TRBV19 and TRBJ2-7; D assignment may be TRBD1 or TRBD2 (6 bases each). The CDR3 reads CASRRGGDTSYEQYF. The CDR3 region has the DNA TGTGCCAGTAGAAGGGGCGGGGACACCTCCTACGAGCAGTACTTC.